Listed below are T cell receptor beta chains from one sample, sequenced in a study of T cell repertoires in cytomegalovirus infection. TCRdb called the reads again in MiXCR, with one record for every CDR3 protein. The sample lists 300,000 or so distinct CDR3 sequences, about 9.2% occurring once. Sequencing used PBMCs. The receptor set was obtained from a human donor in good health (CMV status not recorded). Some clones in this sample may be carry-over from other donors' samples. Each CDR3 is given with its conserved first and last residue. Each record gives: J gene, D gene, V gene, clone size, CDR3 DNA, CDR3 protein. The D gene is left open where the match is weak. Size is stated for part of the rows, as once, few or many counts, or as a class when the clone is expanded.

>TRBJ2-5|.|TRBV20-1|many
TGCAGTGCCCATCCCGGCCTCCAAGAGACCCAGTACTTC
CSAHPGLQETQYF
>TRBJ1-1|.|TRBV7-8|many
TGTGCCAGCAGCTTAGTAGAGGAAAGGACTGAAGCTTTCTTT
CASSLVEERTEAFF
>TRBJ2-1|.|TRBV10-3|many
TGTGCCATCAGTAATAAGATTACTAGCAGCTCCTACAATGAGCAGTTCTTC
CAISNKITSSSYNEQFF
>TRBJ2-2|TRBD1|TRBV5-1|.
TGCGCCAGCAGCGACAGGGTGGATCCAGGCACCGGGGAGCTGTTTTTT
CASSDRVDPGTGELFF
>TRBJ2-7|.|TRBV6-6|many
TGTGCCAGCGATTTACTCGGGAGCATGAGGACCTACGAGCAGTACTTC
CASDLLGSMRTYEQYF
>TRBJ2-1|.|TRBV5-1|many
TGCGCCAGTGGGGGGGGCGCCCCCTACAATGAGCAGTTCTTC
CASGGGAPYNEQFF
>TRBJ2-5|TRBD2|TRBV7-6|many
TGTGCCAGCAGCGGAACGGGGGGGGGTCAAGAGACCCAGTACTTC
CASSGTGGGQETQYF
>TRBJ2-3|.|TRBV7-9|many
TGTGCCAGCAGCCCTTTTGTCACAGATACGCAGTATTTT
CASSPFVTDTQYF
>TRBJ2-1|TRBD2|TRBV19|many
TGTGCCAGTAGTACGTTCCGGGGGGGCTCCTACAATGAGCAGTTCTTC
CASSTFRGGSYNEQFF
>TRBJ1-3|.|TRBV7-9|many
TGTGCCAGCAGCTTCCCAGGAAACACCATATATTTT
CASSFPGNTIYF
>TRBJ1-1|TRBD1|TRBV28|many
TGTGCCAGCAGTTTCCCCAGGGACAGAAGCACTGAAGCTTTCTTT
CASSFPRDRSTEAFF